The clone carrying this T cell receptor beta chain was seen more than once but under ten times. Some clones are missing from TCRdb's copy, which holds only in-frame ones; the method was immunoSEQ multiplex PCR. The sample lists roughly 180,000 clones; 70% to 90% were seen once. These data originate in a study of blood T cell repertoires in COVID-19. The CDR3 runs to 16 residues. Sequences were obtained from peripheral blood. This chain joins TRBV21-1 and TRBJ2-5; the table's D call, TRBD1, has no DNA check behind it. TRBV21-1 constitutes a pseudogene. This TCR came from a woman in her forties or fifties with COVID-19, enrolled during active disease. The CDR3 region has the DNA TGTGCCAGCAGCGACACCCTGTGTACCGTTCAAGAGACCCAGTACTTC. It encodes CASSDTLCTVQETQYF.